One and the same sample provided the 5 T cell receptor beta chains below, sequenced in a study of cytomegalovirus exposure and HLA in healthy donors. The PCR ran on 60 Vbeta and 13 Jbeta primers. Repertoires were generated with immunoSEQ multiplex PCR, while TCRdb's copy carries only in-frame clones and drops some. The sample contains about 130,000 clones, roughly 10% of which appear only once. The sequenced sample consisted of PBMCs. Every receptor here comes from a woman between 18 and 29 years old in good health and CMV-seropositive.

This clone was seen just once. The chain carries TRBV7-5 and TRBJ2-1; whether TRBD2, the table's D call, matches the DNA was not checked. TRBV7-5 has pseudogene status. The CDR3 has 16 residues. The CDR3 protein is CVRSLVSSGLFDEQFF. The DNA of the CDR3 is TGTGTCAGAAGCTTAGTTTCTAGCGGGTTGTTCGATGAGCAGTTCTTC.

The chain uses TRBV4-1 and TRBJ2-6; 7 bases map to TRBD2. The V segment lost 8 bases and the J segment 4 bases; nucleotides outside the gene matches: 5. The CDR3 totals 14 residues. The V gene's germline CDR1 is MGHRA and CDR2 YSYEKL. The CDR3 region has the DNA TGCGCCAGCGGGGGGGTTGCGGGGGCCAACGTCCTGACTTTC. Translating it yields CASGGVAGANVLTF.

CDR3 DNA: TGTGCCAGTAGTATAATGCTCGGGGAGCATCAGCCCCAGCATTTT. This encodes CASSIMLGEHQPQHF. This chain connects TRBV19 to TRBJ1-5, with D hard to call. The CDR3 spans 15 residues. The germline V and J ends were trimmed by 2 bases and 5 bases, with 13 bases remaining between them. Germline CDR1 LNHDA, CDR2 SQIVND (reference sequence).

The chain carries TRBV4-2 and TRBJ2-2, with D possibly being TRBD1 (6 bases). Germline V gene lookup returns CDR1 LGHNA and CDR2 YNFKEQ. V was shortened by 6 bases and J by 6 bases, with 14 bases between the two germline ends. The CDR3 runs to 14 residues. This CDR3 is CASRTIGGAGELFF. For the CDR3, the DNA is TGTGCCAGCAGAACCATAGGGGGAGCCGGGGAGCTGTTTTTT.

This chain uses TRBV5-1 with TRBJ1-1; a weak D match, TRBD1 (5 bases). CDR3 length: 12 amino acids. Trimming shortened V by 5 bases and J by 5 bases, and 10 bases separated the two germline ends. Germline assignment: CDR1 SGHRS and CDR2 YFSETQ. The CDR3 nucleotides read TGCGCCAGCAGGGCAGGGTTAACTGAAGCTTTCTTT. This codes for CASRAGLTEAFF.